Each of the 18 T cell receptor beta chains below was sequenced from the same sample in a study of T cells in Graves' hyperthyroidism and ophthalmopathy. Amplified TCR beta CDR3 regions derived from RNA transcripts. Initially, a first-round RT-PCR of the TCR CDR3 employed the HTBI primer set. TCRdb analysed the multiplex PCR reads with MiXCR anew, one entry per CDR3 protein. The repertoire holds just under 750,000 distinct CDR3 sequences, about a third seen once, with more than 25% in the top ten. The sample comprised blood. These receptors were obtained from a woman in her thirties or forties with Graves' hyperthyroidism.

The chain is built from TRBV7-6 and TRBJ1-5; weak D call: TRBD1 (6 bases). V lost 1 base and J lost 2, with 12 bases in between. The CDR3 is 16 amino acids. Germline values: CDR1 SGHVS, CDR2 FNYEAQ. The CDR3 region is CASSLGGDRRNQPQHF. The CDR3, as DNA: TGTGCCAGCAGCTTAGGGGGCGACAGGCGCAATCAGCCCCAGCATTTT.

This clonotype was counted only a few times. This chain uses TRBV9 with TRBJ1-3; D is unclear. The V and J ends lost 4 bases and 0 bases respectively, with 17 bases between them. The CDR3 length is 17 residues. Germline CDR1 reads SGDLS; CDR2 reads YYNGEE. CDR3 loop: CASSQDGPLYSGNTIYF. DNA for the CDR3: TGTGCCAGCAGCCAAGACGGGCCCCTGTACTCTGGAAACACCATATATTTT.

This clonotype showed up just a few times. V and J are TRBV15 and TRBJ2-2, with D hard to call. CDR3 length equals 14 residues. In germline, CDR1 is LNHNV, CDR2 YYDKDF (reference sequence). V was pared by 5 bases and J by 4 bases, with 11 bases between. The CDR3 DNA follows: TGTGCCACCAGCGGACGGACCTTCACCGGGGAGCTGTTTTTT. This sequence encodes CATSGRTFTGELFF.

The chain recombines TRBV7-2 with TRBJ1-5, with D tentatively TRBD1 (6 bases). Germline V gene lookup returns CDR1 SGHTA and CDR2 FQGNSA. Trimming removed 1 base from V and 8 bases from J, with 15 bases in between. The CDR3 totals 15 residues. The CDR3 region is CASSLEWGQAEPQHF. Here the CDR3 DNA reads TGTGCCAGCAGCTTAGAGTGGGGGCAAGCGGAGCCCCAGCATTTT.

The V call is TRBV6-5, the J call TRBJ1-6; the D gene is possibly TRBD1 (6 bases). This CDR3 contains 15 residues. CDR1 is MNHEY and CDR2 is SVGAGI in the germline V gene. Trimming cost V 9 bases and J 7 bases, with 19 bases left between them. This CDR3 is CASARGLSRNSPLHF. DNA of the CDR3: TGTGCCAGTGCCAGGGGTCTCTCCCGAAATTCACCCCTCCACTTT.

The chain couples TRBV9 to TRBJ2-7, with 10 bases lining up with TRBD2. CDR1 and CDR2 from the germline V gene are SGDLS and YYNGEE. The trim removed 4 bases at V and 7 bases at J, leaving 8 bases unmatched. The CDR3 runs to 14 residues. This CDR3 reads CASSPVSGLAEQYF. In DNA, the CDR3 is TGTGCCAGCAGCCCCGTCTCGGGACTAGCGGAGCAGTACTTC.

DNA of the CDR3: TGCAGCTCGGCGGGAGTGACCGGGGAGCTGTTTTTT. Protein sequence: CSSAGVTGELFF. The rearrangement uses TRBV29-1 and TRBJ2-2, with TRBD2 matching over 7 bases. The CDR3 extends over 12 amino acids. The germline V gene has CDR1 SQVTM and CDR2 ANQGSEA. Trimming took 8 bases from V and 5 from J; bases not matched to a gene: 5.

This clonotype was recorded at least ten times. V and J are TRBV7-9 and TRBJ1-1; D ambiguous. Germline V gives CDR1 SEHNR, CDR2 FQNEAQ (reference sequence). V lost 1 base to trimming and J lost 3 bases, with 9 bases between them. The CDR3 runs to 14 residues. CDR3 loop: CASSLGGRDTEAFF. Here the CDR3 DNA reads TGTGCCAGCAGCTTAGGGGGAAGGGACACTGAAGCTTTCTTT.

The table lists this clonotype with many counts. V is TRBV12-3 or TRBV12-4 and J is TRBJ1-5; D is possibly TRBD1 (5 bases). CDR3 length equals 11 residues. V dropped 5 bases and J dropped 7 bases, with 6 bases sitting between them. Written as DNA, the CDR3 is TGTGCCAGCAGTAAGGGGCAGCCCCAGCATTTT. Its protein is CASSKGQPQHF.

This clonotype was picked up many times. CDR3 sequence reads: CSVARTGGRWNTEAFF. The CDR3 coding sequence is TGCAGCGTTGCTCGGACAGGGGGAAGGTGGAACACTGAAGCTTTCTTT. The chain has TRBV29-1 and TRBJ1-1; 10 bases map to TRBD1. Germline lookup yields CDR1 SQVTM and CDR2 ANQGSEA. The junction had 9 bases not matched to a gene; V was cut back by 4 bases and J by 1 base. This CDR3 is 16 amino acids long.

This clonotype occurred a few times. The gene calls are TRBV10-3 and TRBJ2-3, with 8 bases lining up with TRBD2. Germline V gives CDR1 ENHRY, CDR2 SYGVKD. The V gene end was trimmed by 3 bases and the J gene end by 1 base; junction bases not matched to a gene: 6. The CDR3 spans 16 residues. The CDR3 region is CAISDGTRAGTDTQYF. The CDR3 region has the DNA TGTGCCATCAGTGATGGGACTAGGGCGGGCACAGATACGCAGTATTTT.

This clonotype was seen only a few times. The rearrangement links TRBV4-3 to TRBJ2-6; D is unclear. The V end lost 1 base, the J end lost 4 bases, and 11 bases lay between the germline ends. This CDR3 is 16 amino acids long. Looked up from germline, CDR1 is LGHNA and CDR2 is YSLEER. Here the CDR3 DNA reads TGCGCCAGCAGCCAAGGGCAAGTGGCCGGGGCCAACGTCCTGACTTTC. The encoded protein is CASSQGQVAGANVLTF.

Concerning this clonotype itself: One end of the junction is discordant with germline, which a read error may explain. The gene calls are TRBV7-9 and TRBJ2-5, with 16 bases matching TRBD2. This CDR3 has 13 amino acids. Germline V gene sequence: CDR1 SEHNR, CDR2 FQNEAQ (reference sequence). The CDR3 here is CASPGLAGGPKDF. CDR3 DNA: TGTGCCAGTCCGGGACTAGCGGGAGGGCCGAAGGACTTC.

The chain uses TRBV9 and TRBJ2-2; D unclear. Trimming stripped 3 bases from V and 4 bases from J, with 13 bases between. Looked up from germline, CDR1 is SGDLS and CDR2 is YYNGEE. The CDR3 is made up of 15 amino acids. CDR3 sequence reads: CASSGLGSGTGELFF. The CDR3 DNA is TGTGCCAGCAGCGGGCTTGGGTCGGGCACCGGGGAGCTGTTTTTT.

This clonotype was counted ten times or more. The V gene is TRBV11-2, the J gene TRBJ1-2; no definite D call. From germline, CDR1 is SGHAT and CDR2 FQNNGV. Trimming removed 1 base at V and 3 bases at J, with 9 bases between. The CDR3 is 14 amino acids. CDR3 sequence reads: CASSLARPHYGYTF. CDR3 DNA sequence: TGTGCCAGCAGCTTAGCGAGGCCACACTATGGCTACACCTTC.

This clonotype has just a few counts. This chain connects TRBV4-1 to TRBJ1-6, with D tentatively TRBD1 (5 bases). In germline, CDR1 is MGHRA, CDR2 YSYEKL. The CDR3 sequence is 15 residues long. V shed 0 bases and J shed 14 bases, with 17 bases lying between them. CDR3 in amino acids: CASSQDLDRPITLHF. The CDR3 DNA reads as TGCGCCAGCAGCCAAGATCTAGACAGACCTATCACCCTCCACTTT.

The genes are TRBV10-3 and TRBJ1-2; tentatively, D is TRBD1 (5 bases). Germline lookup yields CDR1 ENHRY and CDR2 SYGVKD. The CDR3 is 12 amino acids. The V end lost 7 bases, the J end lost 4 bases, and 10 bases lay between the germline ends. Written as DNA, the CDR3 is TGTGCCATCACTGGGGCCGGCTATGGCTACACCTTC. This encodes CAITGAGYGYTF.

This clonotype has at least ten counts. A read error may explain this, as a much larger clone is one base away. The V call is TRBV7-6, the J call TRBJ2-7; tentative D call: TRBD2 (6 bases). This CDR3 comprises 12 residues. Germline CDR1 reads SGHVS; CDR2 reads FNYEAQ. The CDR3 region has the DNA TGTGCCGGCAGCTTAACAGGAGGGGAGCAGTACTTC. Its translation is CAGSLTGGEQYF.